The source of this T cell receptor (beta chain) is a study of blood T cell repertoires in COVID-19 (dated by TCRdb to the early 2020s). For the wider study: Samples from collaborators originated in the United States, Italy and Spain and spanned both the acute and convalescent phases of COVID-19. The material from the prospective study consisted of cDNA or gDNA derived from T cells, B-cell-depleted T cells, or PBMCs. Subjects who had been exposed to COVID-19, were actively infected with it, or had recovered from it provided the deeply sampled blood TCRbeta repertoires that made up the dataset. The repertoires were released in a freely available public database meant as a resource for research on the immune response to SARS-CoV-2. The samples were drawn from two sources: the first 160 participants of the ongoing ImmuneRACE study, and 1,254 subjects contributed by 6 global collaborators. The sample metadata nearly always contained a de-identified subject ID, COVID-19 status, age in years and sex. HLA class I and class II types, where available, came from metadata supplied by the sample provider rather than from assay-based typing. What the research found in general, with its limitations: The quantity of clinical and demographic metadata differed by source and by participant and was supplied without curation.

CDR1 MNHEY and CDR2 SVGAGI were looked up in the germline V gene. V ends up 8 bases short and J 5 bases short, with an unmatched junction base count of 11. The CDR3 sequence holds 14 residues, the cysteine and phenylalanine included. Only the CDR3 portion is preserved as DNA: 42 bases, with reading frame beginning at the first base. As to this clone: Its antigen remains undetermined. No base qualities exist here, and no much larger clone lies one base off it.

In the prospective study, participants were 18 to 89 years old, resided in fewer than 25 geographic areas of the United States, and were enrolled through a virtual design. Cohort assignment in the prospective study relied on participant-reported clinical history from a screening survey and a study questionnaire. Exposed participants were defined as having been in contact with someone with a PCR-confirmed or clinician-diagnosed COVID-19 case within 2 weeks of study entry. In the prospective study, mobile phlebotomists collected whole blood, serum and a nasopharyngeal or oropharyngeal swab from each participant. Participants in the prospective study had the option to provide additional blood draws and questionnaires over an approximately 2-month period. Blood samples from the prospective study were shipped frozen or at room temperature prior to DNA extraction. The immunoSEQ Assay, a bias-controlled multiplex PCR, was used to amplify TCRbeta CDR3 regions from genomic DNA. Per the original workflow: Within the assay, amplification of reference gene primers was used to estimate how many nucleated cells each sample contained. To quantify the absolute abundance of each unique TCRbeta CDR3 rearrangement, sequence reads were collapsed and filtered. Productive Simpson clonality was computed per sample as the square root of Simpson's diversity index over productive rearrangements. Drawn from immuneACCESS, this table holds only the in-frame rearrangements with V and J called that TCRdb kept. Clones are partly lost; checked studies trace under half to an unresolved V gene and leave the rest unexplained. For V, J and clone size, that table is used; D and trimming come from the DNA. Here the sample has 350,000 to 500,000 clones; roughly 88% occur a single time. 1.2% to 1.5% of the sample is taken by the ten largest.

The V and J genes are TRBV6-5 and TRBJ2-5; TRBD2 lines up with 7 middle nucleotides. The clonotype comes from a woman under 30 who had been exposed to COVID-19. Sequenced sample: PBMCs or T cells enriched from blood (not recorded which). The DNA sequence is as follows: TGTGCCAGCGGCCTGCGGGAGCGAACGGAGACCCAGTACTTC. This is translated as CASGLRERTETQYF.